This T cell receptor beta chain was recovered during a study of cytomegalovirus exposure and HLA in healthy donors. In germline, CDR1 is MRHNA, CDR2 SNTAGT. The CDR3 is made up of 14 amino acids. V shed 8 bases, J shed 0 bases, and the junction held 2 bases outside the gene matches. Generated by immunoSEQ multiplex PCR, the TCRdb table keeps only in-frame clones and is missing some. The top ten hold approximately 2.6% of the sample, which has about 180,000 clones, approximately 86% seen once. Sequencing was performed on PBMCs. The sequence was collected from a man aged 18 to 29 in good health and CMV-seropositive. This chain joins TRBV6-4 and TRBJ2-3, with 10 nucleotides matching TRBD1. This chain's CDR3 is CASGTGESTDTQYF. As DNA, the CDR3 is TGTGCCAGCGGGACAGGGGAGAGCACAGATACGCAGTATTTT.